These 25 T cell receptor beta chains were all obtained from the same sample, sequenced in a study of T-cell reconstitution after alpha-beta-depleted transplantation in children (dated by TCRdb to about 2016). To prepare the library, PCR was applied. Sequencing used an Illumina HiSeq 2500. To normalize quantification of the TCRbeta repertoire, the TCR libraries were built with molecular barcoding that relied on unique molecular identifiers. TCRdb handled the public reads itself, with Q25 trimming in fastp and clone calling in MiXCR, and kept productive beta chains. Identical CDR3 protein sequences are pooled into one entry, listed with their most common genes and DNA. The sample contains approximately 500,000 distinct CDR3 sequences, more than 9% of them found a single time. The ten largest clones represent roughly 2% of the sample. The treatment or condition tag for this specimen amounts to: allogeneic hematopoietic cell transplantation with graft depleted of TCRalphabeta T cells and CD19 B cells.

The sequencing used PBMCs, collected before TCRalphabeta/CD19-depleted stem cell transplant. The receptors stem from a child aged 2-15 years with inherited bone marrow failure, due to receive a stem cell transplant.

This clonotype was found many times. One junction end does not reproduce the germline sequence, and a read error may be involved. The chain has TRBV7-9 and TRBJ1-1; no clear D gene. The length of the CDR3 is 14 residues. Germline assignment: CDR1 SEHNR and CDR2 FQNEAQ (reference sequence). In nucleotides, the CDR3 is TGTGCCAGCACTATAAGCAATGGACCAAGTGAAGCCTTCTTT. Its translation: CASTISNGPSEAFF.

This clonotype was seen ten or more times. The chain recombines TRBV6-4 with TRBJ1-2; no clear D gene. The CDR3 contains 13 residues. Germline-derived CDR1 and CDR2 are MRHNA and SNTAGT. Trimming removed 6 bases at V and 7 bases at J, with 15 bases between. CDR3 loop: CASSAQSGGGYTF. DNA of the CDR3: TGTGCCAGCAGCGCACAGTCTGGCGGTGGCTACACCTTC.

Ten or more counts support this clonotype. J is TRBJ2-1 and V is TRBV7-9, with TRBD2 matching 11 bases. The J segment lost 6 bases and the V segment lost 5 bases, leaving 3 bases of the junction unmatched. The CDR3 loop spans 14 amino acids. From germline, CDR1 is SEHNR and CDR2 FQNEAQ (reference sequence). The DNA of the CDR3 is TGTGCCAGCAGCACGGGACTAGCGGCCAATGAGCAGTTCTTC. Its protein is CASSTGLAANEQFF.

This clonotype was observed many times. The gene calls are TRBV7-9 and TRBJ2-7; TRBD2 is a possible D gene (5 bases). Germline V gene sequence: CDR1 SEHNR, CDR2 FQNEAQ (reference sequence). Trimming removed 4 bases from V and 2 bases from J, with 12 bases in between. The CDR3 length is 14 residues. The CDR3 DNA reads TGTGCCAGCAGCTCCGCTAGCTATACCTACGAGCAGTACTTC. Its translation: CASSSASYTYEQYF. Full variable domain (missing parts from reference TRBV7-9 and TRBJ2-7): DTGVSQNPRHKITKRGQNVTFRCDPISEHNRLYWYRQTLGQGPEFLTYFQNEAQLEKSRLLSDRFSAERPKGSFSTLEIQRTEQGDSAMYLCASSSASYTYEQYFGPGTRLTVT.

In the case of this clonotype: A much larger clonotype is one base distant, so this may be a read error. This chain joins TRBV3-1 and TRBJ2-7; D is uncertain. This CDR3 has 14 residues. With 4 bases removed from V and 6 bases from J, the gap between germline ends came to 16 bases. Per germline, CDR1 LGHDT and CDR2 YNNKEL (reference sequence). CDR3 sequence: CASSPLWGPFEQYF. In DNA, the CDR3 is TGTGCCAGCAGCCCCCTGTGGGGTCCCTTCGAGCAGTACTTC.

This clonotype was counted many times. J is TRBJ2-5 and V is TRBV6-1; 7 bases are shared with TRBD2. The CDR3 is 16 residues long. The germline V gene has CDR1 MNHNS and CDR2 SASEGT. Trimming cost V 3 bases and J 0 bases; bases outside gene matches: 7. The DNA of the CDR3 is TGTGCCAGCAGTGACCTATGGCGGGAGCACCAAGAGACCCAGTACTTC. This codes for CASSDLWREHQETQYF.

Many counts were recorded for this clonotype. V gene TRBV24-1 combines with J gene TRBJ2-7; 8 nucleotides align to TRBD2. Trimming at V came to 4 bases and at J to 3 bases, leaving 4 bases not matched to a gene. In germline, CDR1 is KGHDR, CDR2 SFDVKD. The CDR3 runs to 14 residues. The CDR3 here is CATSDAGLGYEQYF. The CDR3 DNA is TGTGCCACCAGTGACGCGGGACTAGGCTACGAGCAGTACTTC.

This clonotype appeared many times. The rearrangement joins TRBV11-3 to TRBJ2-3, with 13 nucleotides matching TRBD2. CDR1 and CDR2 from the germline V gene are SGHNT and YENEEA. With V trimmed by 3 bases and J by 2 bases, 2 bases remained unmatched. The CDR3 sequence is 16 residues long. This chain's CDR3 is CASSLGLAGFTDTQYF. In DNA, the CDR3 is TGTGCCAGCAGCTTGGGACTAGCGGGGTTCACAGATACGCAGTATTTT. Full variable domain (rest looked up from reference TRBV11-3 and TRBJ2-3): EAGVVQSPRYKIIEKKQPVAFWCNPISGHNTLYWYLQNLGQGPELLIRYENEEAVDDSQLPKDRFSAERLKGVDSTLKIQPAELGDSAVYLCASSLGLAGFTDTQYFGPGTRLTVL.

About this clonotype itself: A much more abundant neighbour one base away suggests this may be a read error. The rearrangement joins TRBV19 to TRBJ2-1, with D possibly TRBD1 on 6 matching bases. Germline V gene data show CDR1 as LNHDA and CDR2 as SQIVND (reference sequence). The CDR3 contains 16 residues. The V end lost 7 bases, the J end lost 6 bases, and 22 bases lay between the germline ends. The CDR3 sequence is CASNPHSAGVLNEQFF. For the CDR3, the DNA is TGTGCCAGTAACCCCCATTCCGCAGGGGTTCTCAATGAGCAGTTCTTC.

This clonotype was seen ten or more times. The chain links TRBV10-3 to TRBJ2-1; 7 nucleotides match TRBD2. The CDR3 length is 13 residues. V trimming: 5 bases; J trimming: 7 bases; junction bases outside the gene matches: 5. CDR1 ENHRY and CDR2 SYGVKD come from the germline V gene. CDR3 residues: CAISNGGGNEQFF. The CDR3 region has the DNA TGTGCCATCAGTAACGGGGGAGGGAATGAGCAGTTCTTC.

This clonotype was counted at least ten times. The chain uses TRBV29-1 and TRBJ1-6; 8 bases agree with TRBD1. The CDR3 is 14 amino acids. CDR1 and CDR2 from the germline V gene are SQVTM and ANQGSEA. V lost 5 bases and J lost 5; bases outside the gene matches: 5. The CDR3 DNA reads as TGCAGCGTTTCCGGACAGGGCGATAATTCACCCCTCCACTTT. This encodes CSVSGQGDNSPLHF.

This clonotype was found many times. The chain couples TRBV27 to TRBJ1-1; TRBD1 is a possible D gene (5 bases). Looked up from germline, CDR1 is MNHEY and CDR2 is SMNVEV (reference sequence). The V gene lost 0 bases and the J gene lost 7 bases, with 21 bases spanning the gap. There are 17 residues in the CDR3. The CDR3 DNA is TGTGCCAGCAGTTTATCGTTCAGGGCGACGCCGGGGGGTGAAGCTTTCTTT. This translates into CASSLSFRATPGGEAFF.

This clonotype appeared many times. The CDR3 sequence is CASTVFGSYSNQPQHF. CDR3 in DNA: TGTGCCAGCACCGTATTTGGGTCATATAGCAATCAGCCCCAGCATTTT. This chain uses TRBV12-3 or TRBV12-4 with TRBJ1-5; D uncertain. There are 16 residues in the CDR3. V was pared by 7 bases and J by 0 bases, with 16 bases between.

Notes on this clonotype: A clone one base away is much larger, so this may be a read error. The rearrangement joins TRBV12-3 or TRBV12-4 to TRBJ2-3; no firm D call. The CDR3 totals 14 residues. This chain's CDR3 is CTSSLVRSPDTQYF. The DNA of the CDR3 is TGTACCAGCAGTTTAGTCAGGTCCCCAGATACGCAGTATTTT.

This clonotype was seen a few times. The gene calls are TRBV7-9 and TRBJ2-1; 10 nucleotides agree with TRBD2. In germline, CDR1 is SEHNR, CDR2 FQNEAQ (reference sequence). The junction had 11 bases not matched to a gene; V was cut back by 5 bases and J by 4 bases. The length of the CDR3 is 17 residues. The CDR3 nucleotides are TGTGCCAGCAGCCCGTTAGGCCCGGGACTAGCGTACAATGAGCAGTTCTTC. This sequence encodes CASSPLGPGLAYNEQFF.

The chain links TRBV7-8 to TRBJ2-2; D remains ambiguous. This CDR3 has 14 residues. The V gene's germline CDR1 is SGHVS and CDR2 FQNEAQ. Trimming removed 5 bases from V and 4 bases from J, with 11 bases in between. As DNA, the CDR3 is TGTGCCAGCAGCCGCGATACATTCACCGGGGAGCTGTTTTTT. Its protein product is CASSRDTFTGELFF. Looking up the rest from reference TRBV7-8 and TRBJ2-2 gives the full variable domain: GAGVSQSPRYKVAKRGQDVALRCDPISGHVSLFWYQQALGQGPEFLTYFQNEAQLDKSGLPSDRFFAERPEGSVSTLKIQRTQQEDSAVYLCASSRDTFTGELFFGEGSRLTVL.

This clonotype was counted a few times. The chain has TRBV20-1 and TRBJ2-5; unclear D gene. The CDR3 runs 11 residues. The germline V and J ends were trimmed by 3 bases and 12 bases, with 14 bases remaining between them. CDR1 is DFQATT and CDR2 is SNEGSKA in the germline V gene (reference sequence). CDR3 coding DNA: TGCAGTGCTAGTTCGTCTGTTCGGAAGTACTTC. Encoded protein: CSASSSVRKYF.

The chain employs TRBV12-3 or TRBV12-4 and TRBJ1-1; D unresolved. Trimming shortened V by 5 bases and J by 5 bases, and 27 bases separated the two germline ends. This CDR3 region has 18 residues. CDR3 sequence: CASSPPVWVVTVWTEAFF. The CDR3 bases are TGTGCCAGCAGTCCCCCGGTTTGGGTCGTCACTGTATGGACTGAAGCTTTCTTT.

Many counts were recorded for this clonotype. The chain uses TRBV4-3 and TRBJ2-6, with 7 bases lining up with TRBD1. Germline V CDR1 and CDR2: LGHNA, YSLEER. The junction had 4 bases not matched to a gene; V was cut back by 6 bases and J by 8 bases. The CDR3 runs to 13 residues. CDR3 in DNA: TGCGCCAGCAGACCGACAGGGACCAACGTCCTGACTTTC. It is translated as CASRPTGTNVLTF.

Of note for this clonotype: This clone may be a read error of a much larger clone one base away. CDR3 amino acids: CASSLIGQQDEQHF. The CDR3, as DNA: TGTGCCAGCAGTTTAATAGGACAGCAGGACGAGCAGCACTTC. This chain joins TRBV28 and TRBJ2-7, with a tentative D call TRBD1 (6 bases). The length of the CDR3 is 14 residues. Germline V gene lookup returns CDR1 MDHEN and CDR2 SYDVKM.

V and J are TRBV5-5 and TRBJ2-1, with TRBD2 matching over 7 bases. After removal of 4 bases from V and 7 bases from J, the junction contained 11 bases not matched to a gene. Germline CDR1 SGHKS, CDR2 YYEKEE (reference sequence). The CDR3 runs to 15 residues. The CDR3 coding sequence is TGTGCCAGCAGCAAGACTAGCCCCCTTGGGAATGAGCAGTTCTTC. This translates into CASSKTSPLGNEQFF.

Many counts were recorded for this clonotype. The rearrangement uses TRBV4-3 and TRBJ2-3; D might be TRBD2 (5 bases). CDR1 and CDR2 from the germline V gene are LGHNA and YSLEER. CDR3 length: 15 amino acids. The V gene lost 1 base and the J gene lost 2 bases, with 10 bases spanning the gap. CDR3 bases: TGCGCCAGCAGCCAAGGGAGGACCATCACAGATACGCAGTATTTT. Translated, it gives CASSQGRTITDTQYF.

This sequence joins TRBV10-3 and TRBJ2-5; 8 bases line up with TRBD1. The germline CDR1 and CDR2 sequences are ENHRY and SYGVKD. The CDR3 length is 14 residues. V lost 6 bases, J lost 0 bases, and 3 bases stayed unmatched. The DNA of the CDR3 is TGTGCCATCAGCCAGGACAGGGACCAAGAGACCCAGTACTTC. This codes for CAISQDRDQETQYF.

To note about this clonotype: A much larger clone is a single base away; this may be a read error. The gene calls are TRBV5-1 and TRBJ1-4, with 9 bases lining up with TRBD1. The germline V gene encodes CDR1 SGHRS and CDR2 YFSETQ. CDR3 size: 15 residues. The J segment lost 0 bases and the V segment lost 4 bases, leaving 1 base of the junction unmatched. CDR3 nucleotides: TGCGCCAGCAGCCGGGACAGGGCAACTAATGAAAAACTGTTTTTT. Translation: CASSRDRATNEKLFF.

This clonotype has just a few counts. The rearrangement joins TRBV10-1 to TRBJ2-1; 11 bases agree with TRBD2. Germline assignment: CDR1 WNHNN and CDR2 SYGVQD (reference sequence). This CDR3 is built from 15 residues. V shed 5 bases and J 2 bases; nucleotides not matched to a gene: 2. The CDR3 region is CASSSSGRTYNEQFF. CDR3 DNA sequence: TGCGCCAGCAGTTCTAGCGGGAGGACCTACAATGAGCAGTTCTTC.